In its sample, the clone carrying this TCR beta chain was seen a few times. This entry belongs to a study of blood T cell repertoires in COVID-19. The germline CDR1 and CDR2 sequences are KGHSH and LQKENI. Trimming cost V 3 bases and J 6 bases; bases outside gene matches: 6. CDR3 length equals 14 residues. Study processing details: Scientists estimated how many nucleated cells there were by amplifying reference gene primers. Measured with immunoSEQ multiplex PCR; TCRdb has only the in-frame clones, and not every one. V and J calls plus clone size are reproduced from that table; the DNA served to infer D and trimming. The table lists approximately 400,000 clones, 81% of them singletons.

The chain combines TRBV18 with TRBJ2-7, with TRBD1 identical over 9 bases. The clonotype was recovered from a human donor with acute or convalescent COVID-19. The donor label of this sample is uncertain. The sample comprised peripheral blood. CDR3 sequence: CASSPSGQGREQYF. CDR3 in DNA: TGTGCCAGCTCACCTTCGGGACAGGGTCGCGAGCAGTACTTC.